This T cell receptor beta chain stems from a study of tumor and adjacent non-tumor tissue in lung cancer. Looking at the study overall: The cohort had around twelve adenocarcinoma, a couple of squamous cell and 1 small cell patients. Stage I to III disease affected ten to eleven men and about 5 women aged about 31 to 85.

TCRbeta libraries were built with three rounds of nested PCR, modified from ARM-PCR. Via MiXCR, TCRdb re-called the multiplex PCR reads, giving one row per CDR3 protein. This sample has around 100,000 distinct CDR3 sequences, with 60% to 80% found just once. This clonotype appeared a single time. Mismatch with germline at one junction end may stem from a read error. Germline values: CDR1 SGHAT, CDR2 FQNNGV. CDR3 length: 14 residues. This sample's RNA came from whole unsorted tissue. The normal lung tissue was taken more than 3 cm from the tumor edge. The rearrangement joins TRBV11-2 to TRBJ2-1; D remains unclear. This receptor was identified in a man between 25 and 39 years old with non-small cell lung cancer. Sequencing was done on a sample of distant non-tumor lung tissue. Here the CDR3 reads CSSSPTPDHNEQFF. CDR3 DNA: TGTTCCAGCAGTCCGACTCCTGACCACAATGAGCAGTTCTTC.